This T cell receptor (beta chain) was sequenced during a study of blood T cell repertoires in COVID-19 (dated by TCRdb to 2018 to 2020). Regarding the research as a whole: Samples covering the acute and convalescent phases of COVID-19 were provided by collaborators in the United States, Italy and Spain. The material from the prospective study consisted of cDNA or gDNA derived from T cells, B-cell-depleted T cells, or PBMCs. Deeply sampled blood TCRbeta repertoires from subjects exposed to, actively infected with, or recovered from COVID-19 were included in the dataset. The repertoires were released in a freely available public database meant as a resource for research on the immune response to SARS-CoV-2. Samples were obtained from the ongoing ImmuneRACE study (first 160 participants) and from some 1,200 subjects provided by 6 global collaborators. The sample metadata nearly always contained a de-identified subject ID, COVID-19 status, age in years and sex. Where available, HLA class I and class II types were obtained from metadata supplied by the sample provider rather than from assay-based typing.

Participants in the prospective study were enrolled through a virtual design, were aged roughly 18 to 100 years, and lived in 24 United States geographic areas. In the prospective study, participants were assigned to cohorts based on the clinical history participants reported in a screening survey and a study questionnaire. Exposed participants had been in contact, within 2 weeks of entering the study, with a person who had a PCR-confirmed or clinician-diagnosed case of COVID-19. Mobile phlebotomists in the prospective study collected whole blood, serum and a nasopharyngeal or oropharyngeal swab from every participant. Participants in the prospective study had the option to provide additional blood draws and questionnaires over an approximately 2-month period. Prospective study blood samples were shipped either frozen or at room temperature before DNA extraction. Study-wide conclusions, independent of this receptor: Clinical and demographic metadata were provided uncurated, with the amount varying by source and participant.

TCRbeta CDR3 regions were amplified from genomic DNA by means of the immunoSEQ Assay, a bias-controlled multiplex PCR. The source study handled its data this way. Nucleated cell counts per sample were estimated from amplification of reference gene primers within the assay. To quantify the absolute abundance of each unique TCRbeta CDR3 rearrangement, sequence reads were collapsed and filtered. Productive Simpson clonality was computed per sample as the square root of Simpson's diversity index over productive rearrangements. What TCRdb holds here is the immuneACCESS table cut down to in-frame rearrangements. Part of the clones is not present; checked against another copy, under half of the missing clones reflect an unresolved V gene, and the others are unexplained. That table is the source of V, J and clone size, and D and trimming were worked out from the DNA. The sample table shows about 220,000 clones, and around 82% are seen once. The leading ten clones occupy roughly 5% of the sample.

The V end gives up 3 bases and the J end 7 bases, leaving 6 bases in the junction not matched to a gene. For CDR1 and CDR2, the germline V gene lists MDHEN and SYDVKM. Including cysteine and phenylalanine, the CDR3 has 15 amino acids. Only the CDR3 DNA stays, 45 bases, in frame from base 1. On this clone: Its cognate antigen has yet to be identified. Nothing much larger sits one base from this clone, and base qualities are not available.

This TCR derives from a woman between 45 and 60 years old who had been exposed to COVID-19. The chain was built from TRBV28 and TRBJ1-6; 7 bases in the middle match TRBD1. Sequenced input: PBMCs or T cells enriched from blood (not recorded which). The DNA is TGTGCCAGCAGTTTCTTCGACAGGGACAATTCACCCCTCCACTTT. This is translated as CASSFFDRDNSPLHF.